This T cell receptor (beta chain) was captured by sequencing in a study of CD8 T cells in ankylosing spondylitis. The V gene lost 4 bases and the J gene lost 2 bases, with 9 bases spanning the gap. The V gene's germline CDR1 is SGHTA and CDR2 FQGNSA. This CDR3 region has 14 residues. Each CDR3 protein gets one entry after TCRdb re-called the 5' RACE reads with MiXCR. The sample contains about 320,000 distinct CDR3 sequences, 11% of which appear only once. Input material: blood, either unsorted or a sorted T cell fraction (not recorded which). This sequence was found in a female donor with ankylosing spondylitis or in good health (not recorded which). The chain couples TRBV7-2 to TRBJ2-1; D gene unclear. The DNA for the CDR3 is TGTGCCAGCAGCTCCCTAGGCCCCTACAATGAGCAGTTCTTC. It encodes CASSSLGPYNEQFF.